Listed below are T cell receptor beta chains from one sample, sequenced in a study of spatial heterogeneity in lung cancer. TCRdb re-derived calls from the 5' RACE reads in MiXCR, one entry per CDR3 protein. Of 20,000 to 25,000 distinct CDR3 sequences detected, 15% appear once; the ten largest clones hold 30% to 40%. The sequencing here drew on lung tumor tissue, taken at surgery. The receptors here all came from a female donor with early-stage non-small cell lung cancer. Both conserved end residues are part of each CDR3. The D gene is left open where the match is weak. Rows give clone size only sometimes, using once, few, many, or a class for an expanded clone.

17	TRBV25-1	NA	TRBD2	TRBJ2-3	CASSQGGLAGFTDTQYF	TGTGCCAGCAGTCAGGGGGGACTAGCGGGATTCACAGATACGCAGTATTTT
14	TRBV5-1	NA	NA	TRBJ2-5	CASSLVQAERTQYF	TGCGCCAGCAGCTTGGTACAGGCCGAGAGGACCCAGTACTTC
15	TRBV29-1	NA	NA	TRBJ2-1	CSATITTPGAGEQFF	TGCAGCGCCACGATCACAACCCCAGGGGCAGGGGAGCAGTTCTTC
14	TRBV29-1	many	TRBD1	TRBJ2-1	CSVEWDRGYNEQFF	TGCAGCGTTGAGTGGGACAGGGGTTACAATGAGCAGTTCTTC
13	TRBV29-1	few	NA	TRBJ2-3	CSVGSSHTDTQYF	TGCAGCGTCGGGAGTAGTCATACAGATACGCAGTATTTT
11	TRBV20-1	many	NA	TRBJ2-5	CSSKYPETQYF	TGCTCTAGCAAGTATCCCGAGACCCAGTACTTC
13	TRBV5-5	few	NA	TRBJ2-5	CASSLGTLETQYF	TGTGCCAGCAGCTTGGGAACCCTAGAGACCCAGTACTTC
14	TRBV11-2	medium-sized	NA	TRBJ2-2	CASSLIGSTGELFF	TGTGCCAGCAGCTTAATCGGGAGCACCGGGGAGCTGTTTTTT
17	TRBV9	medium-sized	NA	TRBJ2-1	CASSVEARQGTYNEQFF	TGTGCCAGCAGCGTAGAAGCCCGGCAGGGGACCTACAATGAGCAGTTCTTC
13	TRBV7-9	many	NA	TRBJ2-1	CASSLTGTNEQFF	TGTGCCAGCAGTTTAACGGGGACCAATGAGCAGTTCTTC
16	TRBV16	few	TRBD2	TRBJ2-1	CASSRAPAGGRNEQFF	TGTGCCAGCAGCCGGGCGCCAGCGGGAGGACGCAATGAGCAGTTCTTC
16	TRBV20-1	NA	TRBD2	TRBJ2-7	CSASDSGRARRYEQYF	TGCAGTGCTAGTGATAGCGGGAGGGCCCGAAGGTACGAGCAGTACTTC
14	TRBV27	NA	NA	TRBJ2-5	CASSSSLRGETQYF	TGTGCCAGCAGTTCTTCCTTGCGAGGGGAGACCCAGTACTTC
11	TRBV2	medium-sized	NA	TRBJ2-7	CASSDFYEQYF	TGTGCCAGCAGTGATTTTTACGAGCAGTACTTC
18	TRBV18	many	TRBD2	TRBJ2-1	CASSRLAGTADSYNEQFF	TGTGCCAGCTCACGACTAGCGGGGACGGCCGATTCCTACAATGAGCAGTTCTTC
15	TRBV20-1	medium-sized	TRBD2	TRBJ2-5	CSATSLSGGEETQYF	TGCAGTGCTACGTCGTTGAGCGGGGGTGAAGAGACCCAGTACTTC
17	TRBV5-8	many	NA	TRBJ2-6	CASSLLVDSSGANVLTF	TGTGCCAGCAGCTTGCTGGTCGACAGCTCTGGGGCCAACGTCCTGACTTTC
14	TRBV20-1	few	TRBD2	TRBJ2-3	CSAVSGASTDTQYF	TGCAGCGCGGTTAGCGGGGCAAGCACAGATACGCAGTATTTT
11	TRBV29-1	few	NA	TRBJ2-7	CSVSRDYEQYF	TGCAGCGTTTCGAGGGACTACGAGCAGTACTTC
16	TRBV20-1	NA	TRBD2	TRBJ2-1	CSARTSADFSYNEQFF	TGCAGTGCTAGAACTAGCGCTGATTTCTCCTACAATGAGCAGTTCTTC
13	TRBV29-1	few	NA	TRBJ2-5	CSAEGPPGGTQYF	TGCAGCGCAGAGGGGCCCCCGGGTGGGACCCAGTACTTC
16	TRBV28	NA	NA	TRBJ2-1	CASSLTSGATYNEQFF	TGTGCCAGCAGTTTAACGTCAGGGGCGACCTACAATGAGCAGTTCTTC
17	TRBV4-1	NA	NA	TRBJ2-6	CASSQEHRASGANVLTF	TGCGCCAGCAGCCAAGAACACAGGGCATCTGGGGCCAACGTCCTGACTTTC
14	TRBV7-9	many	NA	TRBJ2-5	CASSFFTKQETQYF	TGTGCCAGCAGCTTCTTCACTAAACAAGAGACCCAGTACTTC
16	TRBV4-1	NA	TRBD2	TRBJ2-7	CASSRSTSPNSYEQYF	TGCGCCAGCAGCCGGTCGACTAGCCCCAACTCCTACGAGCAGTACTTC
19	TRBV6-2/TRBV6-3	NA	TRBD2	TRBJ2-1	CASSVIPLISGRNYNEQFF	TGTGCCAGCAGCGTAATTCCTCTTATTAGCGGGAGGAACTACAATGAGCAGTTCTTC
13	TRBV7-3	NA	NA	TRBJ2-3	CASSALSTDTQYF	TGTGCCAGCAGCGCTCTCTCCACAGATACGCAGTATTTT
12	TRBV27	NA	TRBD2	TRBJ2-7	CASSRLTSGMYF	TGTGCCAGCAGTCGCCTAACTAGCGGGATGTACTTC
14	TRBV6-5	many	TRBD1	TRBJ2-3	CASSLGQGTDTQYF	TGTGCCAGCAGCTTAGGACAGGGGACAGATACGCAGTATTTT
20	TRBV5-1	many	TRBD2	TRBJ2-1	CASSTDRDYRTPSSYNEQFF	TGCGCCAGCAGCACTGACCGGGACTACCGGACCCCAAGCTCCTACAATGAGCAGTTCTTC
14	TRBV7-2	few	NA	TRBJ2-2	CASSQSQGYGELFF	TGTGCCAGCAGCCAAAGTCAGGGCTACGGGGAGCTGTTTTTT
14	TRBV5-4	few	NA	TRBJ2-7	CASSGGPVGYEQYF	TGTGCCAGCAGCGGCGGTCCGGTAGGCTACGAGCAGTACTTC
13	TRBV19	many	NA	TRBJ1-6	CATSLVFNSPLHF	TGTGCCACAAGTCTCGTTTTCAATTCACCCCTCCACTTT
13	TRBV29-1	many	NA	TRBJ1-1	CSVEDRGDTEAFF	TGCAGCGTTGAAGATCGTGGGGACACTGAAGCTTTCTTT
15	TRBV7-2	medium-sized	NA	TRBJ1-2	CASSLGQGPNYGYTF	TGTGCCAGCAGCTTAGGCCAGGGGCCAAACTATGGCTACACCTTC
17	TRBV4-1	few	NA	TRBJ2-5	CASSQGGSSGPKETQYF	TGCGCCAGCAGCCAAGGTGGTAGTAGCGGTCCTAAAGAGACCCAGTACTTC
14	TRBV9	medium-sized	TRBD1	TRBJ2-1	CASGPGTGYNEQFF	TGTGCCAGCGGTCCCGGGACAGGGTACAATGAGCAGTTCTTC
14	TRBV19	NA	NA	TRBJ2-1	CASSTSSRGHEQFF	TGTGCCAGTAGTACCTCCTCACGCGGCCATGAGCAGTTCTTC
14	TRBV12-3/TRBV12-4	medium-sized	TRBD1	TRBJ2-2	CASSPTGRTGELFF	TGTGCCAGCAGTCCGACAGGGCGGACCGGGGAGCTGTTTTTT
14	TRBV7-9	NA	NA	TRBJ2-3	CASSLAGSTDTQYF	TGTGCCAGCAGCTTAGCTGGGAGCACAGATACGCAGTATTTT
15	TRBV3-1	many	TRBD2	TRBJ2-7	CASSQRSGSSYEQYF	TGTGCCAGCAGCCAACGGAGCGGGAGTTCCTACGAGCAGTACTTC
15	TRBV18	once	NA	TRBJ2-1	CASSPSSGFQDEQFF	TGTGCCAGCTCACCATCAAGCGGTTTTCAAGATGAGCAGTTCTTC
12	TRBV7-9	many	NA	TRBJ2-3	CASSLDTRAQYF	TGTGCCAGCAGCTTGGACACAAGGGCGCAGTATTTT
15	TRBV7-2	NA	TRBD2	TRBJ2-3	CASTPTSGGVDTQYF	TGTGCCAGCACCCCGACTAGCGGGGGGGTAGATACGCAGTATTTT
15	TRBV5-4	many	TRBD1	TRBJ2-3	CASSFHRGGTDTQYF	TGTGCCAGCAGCTTCCACAGGGGCGGCACAGATACGCAGTATTTT
16	TRBV24-1	few	TRBD1	TRBJ2-5	CATSDLDRGRGETQYF	TGTGCCACCAGTGATTTGGACAGGGGGCGAGGAGAGACCCAGTACTTC
18	TRBV11-2	NA	NA	TRBJ2-3	CASSLDSFDFSSTDTQYF	TGTGCCAGCAGCTTAGATAGCTTCGACTTTTCTAGCACAGATACGCAGTATTTT
13	TRBV12-3/TRBV12-4	many	NA	TRBJ2-3	CASSRDSTDTQYF	TGTGCCAGCTCGCGGGATAGCACAGATACGCAGTATTTT
13	TRBV20-1	NA	TRBD2	TRBJ2-5	CSAGGGPGETQYF	TGCAGTGCTGGGGGGGGTCCGGGAGAGACCCAGTACTTC
15	TRBV5-1	many	TRBD2	TRBJ2-1	CASSSGLAGVNEQFF	TGCGCCAGCAGCAGCGGACTAGCGGGAGTTAATGAGCAGTTCTTC